This TCR beta chain is from a study of blood T cell repertoires in COVID-19. Looking at the study overall: Sites across the United States, Italy and Spain contributed samples from acute and convalescent COVID-19.

The CDR3 is 15 amino acids. The germline V gene has CDR1 SGHVS and CDR2 FQNEAQ. V lost 5 bases and J lost 3, with 16 bases in between. As handled by the study authors: Researchers report that nucleated cell counts were estimated from reference gene primer amplification. Profiling relied on immunoSEQ multiplex PCR, and the TCRdb table lists in-frame clones only, not all of them. V and J calls and clone size are as listed in that table; D and trimming were resolved from the DNA. The data hold approximately 120,000 clones, with 80% to 95% observed a single time. Sample: peripheral blood. The chain carries TRBV7-8 and TRBJ1-2; tentatively, D is TRBD1 (6 bases). The receptor comes from a man aged 45-60 years with COVID-19, enrolled during active disease. The CDR3 sequence: CASSTLAGGHYGYTF. CDR3 DNA sequence: TGTGCCAGCAGCACCTTAGCGGGGGGCCACTATGGCTACACCTTC.